This record covers a single TCR beta chain. Given a much more abundant clone one base away, this may be a read error. Germline values: CDR1 SGHDT, CDR2 YYEEEE. The CDR3 is 13 residues long. These data come from a study of breast tumors, draining lymph nodes, adjacent tissues. TCRdb analysed the multiplex PCR reads with MiXCR anew, one entry per CDR3 protein. The table has 200,000 to 300,000 distinct CDR3 sequences, 30% to 35% seen once; the top ten hold 0.85% to 1.3%. Breast cancer patients provided tissue from their axillary draining lymph nodes. The chain combines TRBV5-6 with TRBJ2-7; 9 nucleotides match TRBD1. The sequencing input was axillary lymph node tissue. The receptor comes from a female donor with breast cancer. Some clones in this sample may be carry-over from other donors' samples. The CDR3 bases are TGTGCCAGCACTCCGGGACAGGGCTACGAGCGGTACTTC. It encodes CASTPGQGYERYF. The full variable domain, in which reference TRBV5-6 and TRBJ2-7 provide the parts outside the CDR3, is DAGVTQSPTHLIKTRGQQVTLRCSPKSGHDTVSWYQQALGQGPQFIFQYYEEEERQRGNFPDRFSGHQFPNYSSELNVNALLLGDSALYLCASTPGQGYERYFGPGTRLTVT.